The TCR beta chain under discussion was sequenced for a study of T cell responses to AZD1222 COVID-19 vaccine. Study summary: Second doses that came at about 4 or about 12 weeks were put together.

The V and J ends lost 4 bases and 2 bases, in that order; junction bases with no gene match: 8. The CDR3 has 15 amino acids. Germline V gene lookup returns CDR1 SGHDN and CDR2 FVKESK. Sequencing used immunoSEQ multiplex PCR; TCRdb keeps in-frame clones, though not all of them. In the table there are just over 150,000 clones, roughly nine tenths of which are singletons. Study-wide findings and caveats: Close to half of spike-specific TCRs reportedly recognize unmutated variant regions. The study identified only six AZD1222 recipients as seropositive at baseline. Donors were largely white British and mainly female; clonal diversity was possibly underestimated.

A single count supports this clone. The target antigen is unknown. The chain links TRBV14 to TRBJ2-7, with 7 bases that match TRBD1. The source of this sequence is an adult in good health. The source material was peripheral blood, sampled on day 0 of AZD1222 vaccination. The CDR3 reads CASSRNRGPAYEQYF. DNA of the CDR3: TGTGCCAGCAGCCGGAACAGGGGACCCGCCTACGAGCAGTACTTC.